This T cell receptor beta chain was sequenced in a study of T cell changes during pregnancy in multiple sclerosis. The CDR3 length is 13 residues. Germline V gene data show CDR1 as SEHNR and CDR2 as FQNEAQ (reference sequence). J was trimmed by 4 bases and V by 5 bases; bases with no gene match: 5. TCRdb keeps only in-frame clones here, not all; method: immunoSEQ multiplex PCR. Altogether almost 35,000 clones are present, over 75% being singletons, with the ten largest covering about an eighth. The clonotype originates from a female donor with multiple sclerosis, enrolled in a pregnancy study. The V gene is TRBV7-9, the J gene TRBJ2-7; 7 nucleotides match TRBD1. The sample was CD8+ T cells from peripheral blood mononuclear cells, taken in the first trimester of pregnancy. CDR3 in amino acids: CASSPRTGYEQYF. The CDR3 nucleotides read TGTGCCAGCAGCCCCCGGACAGGATACGAGCAGTACTTC.